The T cell receptor beta chain described here comes from a study of early T cells in non-severe SARS-CoV-2 infection. Study background: Chains were unpaired, as sequencing was done on bulk RNA from unsorted whole blood.

Trimming removed 1 base from V and 7 bases from J, with 11 bases in between. CDR1 is SGHVS and CDR2 is FNYEAQ in the germline V gene. The CDR3 extends over 13 amino acids. TCRdb passed the 5' RACE reads through MiXCR, listing each CDR3 protein once. The sample shows 60,000 or so distinct CDR3 sequences, 15% of them seen only once. In this sample, this clonotype turned up a few times. The origin of this receptor is an adult who was a healthcare worker with PCR-confirmed SARS-CoV-2 infection or an uninfected control (not recorded which). The sequencing used whole blood, collected at baseline. V usage is TRBV7-6 and J usage is TRBJ2-7; perhaps TRBD1 as D (5 bases). CDR3 sequence: CASSLEQGGEQYF. The DNA for the CDR3 is TGTGCCAGCAGCTTAGAGCAGGGTGGAGAGCAGTACTTC.